Below are 8 T cell receptor beta chains sequenced from a single sample in a study of shared clonotypes between healthy human individuals. The assay was immunoSEQ multiplex PCR, and TCRdb's table has in-frame clones only and misses some. This table has about 2.1 million clones, roughly 95% appearing once. Naivety among CD8 cells was defined by CD45RO negativity and positive CCR7 selection, thereby excluding terminally differentiated effector memory CD45RA+ cells. Sequencing input: naive CD8+ T cells from PBMCs. Source of these receptors: a man aged 18 to 29 in good health. Some clones in this sample may be carry-over from other donors' samples.

Turning to this clone: This sample includes further DNA sequences coding for the same CDR3. V is TRBV28 and J is TRBJ2-5; maybe TRBD1 (6 bases). V was pared by 6 bases and J by 1 base, with 12 bases between. This CDR3 contains 14 residues. Per the germline V gene, CDR1 is MDHEN and CDR2 is SYDVKM. The CDR3 loop reads CASRPTGFQETQYF. The CDR3 DNA follows: TGTGCCAGCAGGCCTACAGGGTTCCAAGAGACCCAGTACTTC.

With regard to this clone: Other DNA sequences in this specimen translate into the identical CDR3. The chain couples TRBV27 to TRBJ2-7; D may be TRBD1 or TRBD2 (5 bases each). This CDR3 contains 15 residues. The germline V and J ends were trimmed by 0 bases and 0 bases, with 9 bases remaining between them. Per germline, CDR1 MNHEY and CDR2 SMNVEV (reference sequence). In DNA, the CDR3 is TGTGCCAGCAGTTTATCGGGACGGGTCTCCTACGAGCAGTACTTC. As protein: CASSLSGRVSYEQYF.

The chain has TRBV30 and TRBJ2-3, with 13 bases that match TRBD2. The V segment lost 1 base and the J segment 6 bases; nucleotides outside the gene matches: 7. In germline, CDR1 is GTSNPN, CDR2 SVGIG (reference sequence). The length of the CDR3 is 16 residues. For the CDR3, the DNA is TGTGCCTGGAGTGCTGGGACTAGCGGGATAGGGGATACGCAGTATTTT. Its protein product is CAWSAGTSGIGDTQYF.

The chain couples TRBV4-3 to TRBJ1-3, with a weak D call TRBD1 (6 bases). CDR3 length equals 18 residues. The V end was cut by 0 bases, the J end by 0 bases, with 15 bases between. Looked up from germline, CDR1 is LGHNA and CDR2 is YSLEER. The chain's CDR3 is CASSQDPPTGSSGNTIYF. The CDR3 coding sequence is TGCGCCAGCAGCCAAGATCCCCCCACAGGGAGCTCTGGAAACACCATATATTTT.

The rearrangement links TRBV27 to TRBJ1-2, with 11 bases fitting TRBD1. CDR1 is MNHEY and CDR2 is SMNVEV in the germline V gene (reference sequence). V lost 0 bases and J lost 4; bases outside the gene matches: 13. The CDR3 totals 19 residues. The CDR3 region is CASSLSTGDRGFSVYGYTF. As DNA, the CDR3 is TGTGCCAGCAGTTTATCGACGGGGGACAGGGGGTTCTCTGTCTATGGCTACACCTTC.

The rearrangement links TRBV5-1 to TRBJ1-6, with a possible D match to TRBD1 (5 bases). V dropped 0 bases and J dropped 10 bases, with 11 bases sitting between them. The germline CDR1 and CDR2 sequences are SGHRS and YFSETQ. The CDR3 length is 14 residues. Here the CDR3 reads CASSLAGRSSPLHF. CDR3 sequence (DNA): TGCGCCAGCAGCTTGGCGGGACGAAGCTCACCCCTCCACTTT.

This clone occurred once. V usage is TRBV15 and J usage is TRBJ2-3; TRBD1 or TRBD2 may be the D gene (5 bases each). This CDR3 is built from 15 residues. V lost 5 bases and J 3 bases, leaving 15 bases between the germline ends. Germline V gene sequence: CDR1 LNHNV, CDR2 YYDKDF (reference sequence). The CDR3 sequence is CATSPVGAVTDTQYF. The CDR3, as DNA: TGTGCCACCAGCCCGGTCGGGGCGGTGACAGATACGCAGTATTTT.

J is TRBJ1-1 and V is TRBV19; D possibly corresponds to TRBD1 (6 bases). Germline V lookup: CDR1 LNHDA, CDR2 SQIVND (reference sequence). This CDR3 spans 14 amino acids. Trimming removed 1 base from V and 3 bases from J, with 9 bases in between. This chain's CDR3 is CASSIVKGDTEAFF. As DNA, the CDR3 is TGTGCCAGTAGTATAGTAAAGGGGGACACTGAAGCTTTCTTT.